A single sample gave rise to the 32 T cell receptor beta chains below, sequenced in a study of beta chain features in type 1 diabetes. Expressed TCRB transcripts got sequenced, as all isolated RNA was reverse transcribed. Data came from immunoSEQ multiplex PCR; TCRdb stores just in-frame clones and leaves some out. The table records over 150,000 clones, roughly 8.1% of them present only once. Source material: central memory CD4+ T cells from blood. The receptors originated from a young man in good health.

This clone was observed at least ten times. The chain joins TRBV5-1 to TRBJ2-5; perhaps TRBD2 as D (5 bases). V gave up 0 bases and J gave up 5 bases, with 5 bases separating them. Germline V gene data show CDR1 as SGHRS and CDR2 as YFSETQ. The CDR3 consists of 12 residues. The CDR3 spells CASSLVAETQYF. The CDR3 DNA reads as TGCGCCAGCAGCTTGGTAGCGGAGACCCAGTACTTC.

This clone has a count of ten or more. The chain joins TRBV29-1 to TRBJ2-5; TRBD1 agrees at 7 bases. The ends lost 6 bases at V and 4 bases at J; junction bases unmatched: 5. CDR1 and CDR2 from the germline V gene are SQVTM and ANQGSEA. CDR3 length: 12 residues. CDR3 bases: TGCAGCGTACCGAAGGGGGCAGAGACCCAGTACTTC. Encoded protein: CSVPKGAETQYF.

This clone was seen only a few times. The V and J genes are TRBV6-1 and TRBJ1-3, with a possible D match to TRBD1 (5 bases). The CDR3 covers 13 residues. Germline loops: CDR1 MNHNS, CDR2 SASEGT. With 7 bases removed from V and 4 bases from J, the gap between germline ends came to 11 bases. The CDR3 DNA sequence: TGTGCCAGCATCTGGACAAGAGGAAACACCATATATTTT. Its protein product is CASIWTRGNTIYF.

This clone turned up a few times. The chain employs TRBV11-2 and TRBJ1-2, with no clear D. The CDR3 is 13 residues long. Germline V CDR1 and CDR2: SGHAT, FQNNGV. With 1 base removed from V and 6 bases from J, the gap between germline ends came to 9 bases. The CDR3 DNA sequence: TGTGCCAGCAGCTTAGCGATCCCGGATGGCTACACCTTC. It specifies CASSLAIPDGYTF.

This clone was counted between two and nine times. V usage is TRBV18 and J usage is TRBJ1-5; possible D gene TRBD1, 5 bases. Germline V gene sequence: CDR1 KGHSH, CDR2 LQKENI. Trimming left V 2 bases short and J 6 bases short, with 14 bases between. The CDR3 has 15 residues. The CDR3 here is CASSPVTGASQPQHF. The CDR3 nucleotides read TGTGCCAGCTCACCAGTAACTGGGGCGAGTCAGCCCCAGCATTTT.

The gene calls are TRBV10-3 and TRBJ1-5; no definite D call. The CDR3 length is 14 residues. V was clipped by 0 bases and J by 2 bases, with 5 bases between them. Germline CDR1 ENHRY, CDR2 SYGVKD. This chain's CDR3 is CAISESSGNQPQHF. CDR3 nucleotide sequence: TGTGCCATCAGTGAGTCGAGTGGCAATCAGCCCCAGCATTTT.

This chain uses TRBV29-1 with TRBJ2-2; 7 nucleotides line up with TRBD1. The ends lost 7 bases at V and 0 bases at J; junction bases unmatched: 8. Germline values: CDR1 SQVTM, CDR2 ANQGSEA. This CDR3 region has 15 residues. CDR3 amino acids: CSAVGTVTNTGELFF. CDR3 bases: TGCAGCGCTGTCGGGACAGTGACGAACACCGGGGAGCTGTTTTTT.

In its sample, this clone was seen a few times. The chain recombines TRBV4-2 with TRBJ2-4; TRBD2 matches 15 bases. Germline loops: CDR1 LGHNA, CDR2 YNFKEQ. Trimming cost V 1 base and J 8 bases; bases outside gene matches: 3. The length of the CDR3 is 16 residues. CDR3 sequence (DNA): TGTGCCAGCAGCCAAGTCGGACTAGCGGGGGGGTACATTCAGTACTTC. Its translation: CASSQVGLAGGYIQYF.

This chain links TRBV9 with TRBJ2-5, with TRBD1 matching over 10 bases. The CDR3 runs to 16 residues. Germline V CDR1 and CDR2: SGDLS, YYNGEE. The V segment lost 3 bases and the J segment 2 bases; nucleotides outside the gene matches: 7. CDR3 nucleotide sequence: TGTGCCAGCAGCGCGAGGGACAGGGGTACTCAAGAGACCCAGTACTTC. As protein: CASSARDRGTQETQYF.

This clone showed up just a few times. The V call is TRBV28, the J call TRBJ1-5; D possibly corresponds to TRBD1 (5 bases). With 7 bases removed from V and 3 bases from J, the gap between germline ends came to 7 bases. The CDR3 covers 12 residues. Germline assignment: CDR1 MDHEN and CDR2 SYDVKM. CDR3 loop: CASKDTNQPQHF. CDR3 DNA: TGTGCCAGCAAGGACACCAATCAGCCCCAGCATTTT.

This clone was detected ten times or more. CDR3 nucleotide sequence: TGCGCCAGCAGCCAAGATCCCGGGACAGTGAACACTGAAGCTTTCTTT. Translated: CASSQDPGTVNTEAFF. The chain employs TRBV4-3 and TRBJ1-1, with 7 nucleotides matching TRBD1. This CDR3 is built from 16 residues. Trimming cost V 0 bases and J 0 bases; bases outside gene matches: 4. CDR1 is LGHNA, CDR2 YSLEER, per germline.

This rearrangement joins TRBV7-2 to TRBJ2-5, with 7 bases lining up with TRBD2. This CDR3 spans 14 amino acids. CDR1 and CDR2 (germline): SGHTA, FQGNSA. The V segment lost 0 bases and the J segment 5 bases; nucleotides outside the gene matches: 3. The CDR3 loop is CASSLAAGKETQYF. In DNA, the CDR3 is TGTGCCAGCAGCTTAGCAGCGGGGAAGGAGACCCAGTACTTC.

This chain joins TRBV7-9 and TRBJ2-1; 9 bases are shared with TRBD1. CDR3 length: 15 amino acids. With V trimmed by 5 bases and J by 8 bases, 10 bases remained unmatched. Germline V CDR1 and CDR2: SEHNR, FQNEAQ (reference sequence). This CDR3 is CASSTGQGTPDEQFF. CDR3 nucleotide sequence: TGTGCCAGCAGCACCGGACAGGGGACTCCCGATGAGCAGTTCTTC. Variable domain in full (rest from reference TRBV7-9 and TRBJ2-1): DTGVSQNPRHKITKRGQNVTFRCDPISEHNRLYWYRQTLGQGPEFLTYFQNEAQLEKSRLLSDRFSAERPKGSFSTLEIQRTEQGDSAMYLCASSTGQGTPDEQFFGPGTRLTVL.

This clone has at least ten counts. CDR3 loop: CASSEGLAGEGYEQYF. CDR3 coding DNA: TGTGCCAGCAGCGAGGGACTAGCGGGAGAGGGCTACGAGCAGTACTTC. This chain links TRBV7-8 with TRBJ2-7, with TRBD2 matching 14 bases. Germline V CDR1 and CDR2: SGHVS, FQNEAQ. V was pared by 5 bases and J by 3 bases, with 6 bases of the junction left unmatched. The CDR3 totals 16 residues.

In this sample, this clone turned up a few times. The CDR3 spells CASSPGRYSGNTIYF. DNA for the CDR3: TGCGCCAGCAGTCCGGGGAGATACTCTGGAAACACCATATATTTT. V gene TRBV4-3 combines with J gene TRBJ1-3; D gene uncertain. This CDR3 is 15 amino acids long. Looked up from germline, CDR1 is LGHNA and CDR2 is YSLEER. V was cut by 6 bases and J by 0 bases, with 12 bases left in between.

Points on this clone: The same CDR3 can be traced to other DNA sequences in this sample. This chain links TRBV6-1 with TRBJ1-1; 7 bases are a match to TRBD1. There are 12 residues in the CDR3. Trimming at V came to 5 bases and at J to 5 bases, leaving 2 bases not matched to a gene. Germline assignment: CDR1 MNHNS and CDR2 SASEGT. CDR3 DNA sequence: TGTGCCAGCAGTTTGGACAGGACTGAAGCTTTCTTT. Translating it yields CASSLDRTEAFF.

J is TRBJ2-7 and V is TRBV7-2; 10 bases agree with TRBD2. V lost 3 bases and J lost 4; bases outside the gene matches: 9. Germline lookup yields CDR1 SGHTA and CDR2 FQGNSA. CDR3 length equals 16 residues. Here the CDR3 DNA reads TGTGCCAGCAGCTTTGCCCTAGCGGGGGAGGGATACGAGCAGTACTTC. Its translation is CASSFALAGEGYEQYF.

This chain's CDR3 is CASSVRVAPETQYF. DNA of the CDR3: TGTGCCAGCAGCGTCCGGGTGGCCCCAGAGACCCAGTACTTC. The V call is TRBV9, the J call TRBJ2-5; D remains ambiguous. The V and J ends lost 2 bases and 4 bases respectively, with 12 bases between them. The CDR3 contains 14 residues. CDR1 and CDR2 (germline): SGDLS, YYNGEE.

The rearrangement uses TRBV18 and TRBJ2-6; unclear D gene. Trimming took 2 bases from V and 1 from J, leaving 6 bases between them. The V gene's germline CDR1 is KGHSH and CDR2 LQKENI. The CDR3 loop spans 15 amino acids. The CDR3 region is CASSPAGSGANVLTF. Here the CDR3 DNA reads TGTGCCAGCTCACCAGCAGGTTCTGGGGCCAACGTCCTGACTTTC.

This clone was recorded a few times. The rearrangement joins TRBV13 to TRBJ2-5; 7 bases are shared with TRBD2. Germline CDR1 reads PRHDT; CDR2 reads FYEKMQ (reference sequence). The CDR3 is 15 amino acids. After removal of 3 bases from V and 5 bases from J, the junction contained 9 bases not matched to a gene. In DNA, the CDR3 is TGTGCCAGCAGCTTTAAACGGGAGGTAGAGGAGACCCAGTACTTC. It specifies CASSFKREVEETQYF.

The rearrangement links TRBV6-5 to TRBJ1-3; D is undetermined. This CDR3 region has 12 residues. Germline values: CDR1 MNHEY, CDR2 SVGAGI. The V and J ends lost 8 bases and 4 bases respectively, with 9 bases between them. The CDR3 sequence: CASGGGGNTIYF. The CDR3 nucleotides are TGTGCCAGCGGCGGCGGGGGAAACACCATATATTTT.

This clone turned up a few times. The chain has TRBV28 and TRBJ1-3, with TRBD1 matching 9 bases. The germline V gene has CDR1 MDHEN and CDR2 SYDVKM. Germline trimming cut 2 bases from V and 0 bases from J; bases unmatched to any gene: 5. The CDR3 is made up of 17 amino acids. CDR3 sequence: CASSLPGTGSSGNTIYF. The CDR3 DNA reads as TGTGCCAGCAGTTTACCCGGGACAGGGTCCTCTGGAAACACCATATATTTT.

This clone has just a few counts. The gene calls are TRBV7-2 and TRBJ1-5, with a tentative D call TRBD1 (5 bases). This CDR3 has 14 amino acids. Trimming cost V 5 bases and J 9 bases, with 17 bases left between them. Germline values: CDR1 SGHTA, CDR2 FQGNSA. This CDR3 is CASSKDRTGRPQHF. CDR3 in DNA: TGTGCCAGCAGCAAAGACAGAACCGGACGGCCCCAGCATTTT. The full variable domain, in which reference TRBV7-2 and TRBJ1-5 provide the parts outside the CDR3, is GAGVSQSPSNKVTEKGKDVELRCDPISGHTALYWYRQSLGQGLEFLIYFQGNSAPDKSGLPSDRFSAERTGGSVSTLTIQRTQQEDSAVYLCASSKDRTGRPQHFGDGTRLSIL.

This clone was seen many times. J is TRBJ2-3 and V is TRBV14; TRBD2 aligns across 9 bases. J was trimmed by 9 bases and V by 2 bases; bases with no gene match: 3. There are 13 residues in the CDR3. Germline lookup yields CDR1 SGHDN and CDR2 FVKESK. In DNA form, the CDR3 reads TGTGCCAGCAGCCAACGAAGCGGGGGGACGCAGTATTTT. Residues: CASSQRSGGTQYF.

The chain employs TRBV28 and TRBJ1-5, with 7 bases that match TRBD1. From germline, CDR1 is MDHEN and CDR2 SYDVKM. This CDR3 has 12 residues. V lost 7 bases and J lost 5; bases outside the gene matches: 2. The CDR3: CASKGAYQPQHF. The CDR3 DNA reads as TGTGCCAGCAAGGGGGCTTATCAGCCCCAGCATTTT.

The genes are TRBV19 and TRBJ2-5, with D possibly matching TRBD2 (6 bases). The CDR3 is 16 amino acids. CDR1 and CDR2 (germline): LNHDA, SQIVND (reference sequence). Trimming left V 3 bases short and J 2 bases short, with 16 bases between. In nucleotides, the CDR3 is TGTGCCAGTAGTATCACTGGACTACTCGATCAAGAGACCCAGTACTTC. It encodes CASSITGLLDQETQYF.

This clone has only a few counts. The gene calls are TRBV28 and TRBJ2-7; TRBD1 matches 11 bases. The CDR3 runs to 15 residues. V lost 1 base to trimming and J lost 3 bases; unmatched junction nucleotides: 2. CDR1 and CDR2 (germline): MDHEN, SYDVKM. CDR3: CASSLSGTGGYEQYF. CDR3 in DNA: TGTGCCAGCAGTTTATCTGGGACAGGGGGCTACGAGCAGTACTTC.

This clone was detected a few times. The gene calls are TRBV12-5 and TRBJ1-1; 7 bases line up with TRBD1. J was trimmed by 3 bases and V by 5 bases; bases with no gene match: 6. The CDR3 contains 14 residues. Germline V lookup: CDR1 LGHNT, CDR2 FRNRAP. CDR3 in amino acids: CASGPPTGDTEAFF. In DNA, the CDR3 is TGTGCTAGTGGTCCACCAACAGGGGACACTGAAGCTTTCTTT.

This clone has just a few counts. The chain couples TRBV7-2 to TRBJ2-2, with D maybe TRBD2 (7 bases). The germline V gene has CDR1 SGHTA and CDR2 FQGNSA. This CDR3 comprises 16 residues. Trimming stripped 3 bases from V and 5 bases from J, with 16 bases between. CDR3 protein: CASSFTGRVGTGELFF. Written as DNA, the CDR3 is TGTGCCAGCAGCTTTACAGGGAGGGTGGGGACCGGGGAGCTGTTTTTT.

A few counts support this clone. The chain joins TRBV7-2 to TRBJ1-3, with D perhaps matching TRBD1 (6 bases). Germline V gene data show CDR1 as SGHTA and CDR2 as FQGNSA. CDR3 length: 14 residues. Trimming shortened V by 4 bases and J by 4 bases, and 11 bases separated the two germline ends. The CDR3 bases are TGTGCCAGCAGCTACAGGGTGGGAGGAAACACCATATATTTT. Amino acids: CASSYRVGGNTIYF.

This clone was seen a handful of times. The chain has TRBV6-5 and TRBJ2-7, with TRBD1 matching over 7 bases. The CDR3 sequence is 15 residues long. Germline V gives CDR1 MNHEY, CDR2 SVGAGI. V was pared by 4 bases and J by 7 bases, with 13 bases of the junction left unmatched. CDR3 sequence reads: CASSLGQAPAGEQYF. The CDR3 DNA reads as TGTGCCAGCAGTTTAGGACAGGCCCCCGCTGGGGAGCAGTACTTC.

This clone came up a few times. The rearrangement joins TRBV7-2 to TRBJ2-1, with TRBD2 identical over 7 bases. Germline V gene sequence: CDR1 SGHTA, CDR2 FQGNSA. The CDR3 runs to 16 residues. Trimming took 1 base from V and 4 from J; bases not matched to a gene: 7. DNA of the CDR3: TGTGCCAGCAGCTTAGGGTCTAGCGGCCTGTACAATGAGCAGTTCTTC. Its protein is CASSLGSSGLYNEQFF.